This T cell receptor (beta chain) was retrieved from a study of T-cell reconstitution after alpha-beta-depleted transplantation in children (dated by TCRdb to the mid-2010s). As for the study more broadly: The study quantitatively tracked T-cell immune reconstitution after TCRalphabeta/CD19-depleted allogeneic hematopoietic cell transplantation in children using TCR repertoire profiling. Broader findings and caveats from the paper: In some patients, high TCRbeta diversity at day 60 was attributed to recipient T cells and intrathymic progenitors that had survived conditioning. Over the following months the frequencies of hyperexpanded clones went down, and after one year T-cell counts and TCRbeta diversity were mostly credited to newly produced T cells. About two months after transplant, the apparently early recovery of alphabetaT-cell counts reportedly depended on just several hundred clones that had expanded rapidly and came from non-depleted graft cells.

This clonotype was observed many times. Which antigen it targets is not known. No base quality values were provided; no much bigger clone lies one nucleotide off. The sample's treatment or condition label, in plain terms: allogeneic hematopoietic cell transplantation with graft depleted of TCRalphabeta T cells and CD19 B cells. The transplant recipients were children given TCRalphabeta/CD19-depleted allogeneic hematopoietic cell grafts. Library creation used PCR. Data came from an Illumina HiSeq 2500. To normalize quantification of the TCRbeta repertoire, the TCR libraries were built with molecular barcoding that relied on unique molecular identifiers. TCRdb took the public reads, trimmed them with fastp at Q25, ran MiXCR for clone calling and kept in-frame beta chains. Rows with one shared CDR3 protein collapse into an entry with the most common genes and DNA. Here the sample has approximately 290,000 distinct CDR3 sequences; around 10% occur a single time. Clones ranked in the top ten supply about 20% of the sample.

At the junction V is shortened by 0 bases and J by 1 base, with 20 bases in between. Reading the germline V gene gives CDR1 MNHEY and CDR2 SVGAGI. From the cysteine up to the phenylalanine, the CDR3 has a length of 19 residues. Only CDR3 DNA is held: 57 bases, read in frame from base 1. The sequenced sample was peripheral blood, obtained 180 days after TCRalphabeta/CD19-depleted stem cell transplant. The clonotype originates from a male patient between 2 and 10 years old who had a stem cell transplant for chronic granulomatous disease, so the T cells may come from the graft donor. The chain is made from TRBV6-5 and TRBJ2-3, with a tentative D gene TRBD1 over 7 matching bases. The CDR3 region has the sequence CASSYSLILARGGTDTQYF. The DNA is TGTGCCAGCAGTTACTCGTTGATCCTAGCCAGGGGGGGCACAGATACGCAGTATTTT.